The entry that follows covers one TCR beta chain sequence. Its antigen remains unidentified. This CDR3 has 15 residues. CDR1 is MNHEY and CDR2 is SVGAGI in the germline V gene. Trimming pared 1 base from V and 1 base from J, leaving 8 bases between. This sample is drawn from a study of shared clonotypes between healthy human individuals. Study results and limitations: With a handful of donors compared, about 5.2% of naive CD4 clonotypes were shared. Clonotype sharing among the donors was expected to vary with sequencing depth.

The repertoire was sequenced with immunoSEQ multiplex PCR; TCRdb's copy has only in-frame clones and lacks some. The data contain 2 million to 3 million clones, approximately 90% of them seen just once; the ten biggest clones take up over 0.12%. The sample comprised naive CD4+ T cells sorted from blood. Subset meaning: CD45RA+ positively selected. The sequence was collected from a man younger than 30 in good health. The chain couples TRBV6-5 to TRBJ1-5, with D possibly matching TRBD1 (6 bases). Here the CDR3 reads CASSYYQGSNQPQHF. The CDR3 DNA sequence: TGTGCCAGCAGTTACTACCAGGGGAGCAATCAGCCCCAGCATTTT.